Presented here are 10 T cell receptor beta chains from one specimen sequenced in a study of shared clonotypes between healthy human individuals. The method was immunoSEQ multiplex PCR; TCRdb's version includes in-frame clones alone and lacks a portion of them. The profile shows 2 million to 2.5 million clones, 80% to 95% of them singletons. Sequencing was done on a sample of naive CD4+ T cells from PBMCs. Described subset: CD45RA+ positively selected. The receptors originated from a man between 18 and 35 years old in good health. Some clones in this sample may be carry-over from other donors' samples.

The chain carries TRBV7-2 and TRBJ2-2; TRBD2 matches at 8 bases. CDR1 and CDR2 from the germline V gene are SGHTA and FQGNSA. This CDR3 is 17 amino acids long. With V trimmed by 1 base and J by 2 bases, 6 bases remained unmatched. The CDR3 is CASSLVSAGGNTGELFF. The CDR3 bases are TGTGCCAGCAGCTTAGTTTCGGCGGGAGGAAACACCGGGGAGCTGTTTTTT.

The rearrangement uses TRBV9 and TRBJ2-7, with D unclear. Germline lookup yields CDR1 SGDLS and CDR2 YYNGEE. The V gene lost 3 bases and the J gene lost 1 base, with 8 bases spanning the gap. The CDR3 covers 13 residues. CDR3 sequence reads: CASSAGPSYEQYF. Here the CDR3 DNA reads TGTGCCAGCAGCGCCGGTCCTTCCTACGAGCAGTACTTC.

The V call is TRBV28, the J call TRBJ2-7, with 8 bases fitting TRBD2. CDR1 is MDHEN, CDR2 SYDVKM, per germline. Unmatched junction bases numbered 11, after V lost 7 bases and J lost 3 bases. This CDR3 region has 15 residues. CDR3 protein: CASTRSGSPLYEQYF. The CDR3 coding sequence is TGTGCCAGCACCAGAAGCGGGAGTCCGCTCTACGAGCAGTACTTC.

Remarks on this clone: The same CDR3 is also encoded by other DNA sequences in this sample. This rearrangement joins TRBV5-1 to TRBJ2-1, with D unclear. The CDR3 covers 14 residues. Germline V gene data show CDR1 as SGHRS and CDR2 as YFSETQ. V was clipped by 0 bases and J by 2 bases, with 6 bases between them. The CDR3 spells CASSLDRAYNEQFF. The CDR3 DNA is TGCGCCAGCAGCTTGGACAGAGCCTACAATGAGCAGTTCTTC.

The chain has TRBV14 and TRBJ2-5; 7 positions match TRBD2. Unmatched junction bases numbered 19, after V lost 6 bases and J lost 0 bases. Germline V gives CDR1 SGHDN, CDR2 FVKESK. The CDR3 runs to 19 residues. CDR3 sequence: CASRGPYDSGMVNQETQYF. The CDR3 nucleotides are TGTGCCAGCAGGGGACCCTATGACAGCGGGATGGTGAACCAAGAGACCCAGTACTTC.

The chain recombines TRBV10-3 with TRBJ1-3, with 9 bases matching TRBD1. CDR1 ENHRY and CDR2 SYGVKD come from the germline V gene. The CDR3 sequence is 13 residues long. V shed 8 bases, J shed 3 bases, and the junction held 2 bases outside the gene matches. CDR3 sequence: CAIGDRDGNTIYF. The CDR3 nucleotides read TGTGCCATCGGGGACAGGGATGGAAACACCATATATTTT.

The sample holds one count of this clone. The chain has TRBV18 and TRBJ2-3; 7 bases are shared with TRBD2. V was clipped by 4 bases and J by 6 bases; unmatched bases: 7. The CDR3 consists of 14 residues. The V gene's germline CDR1 is KGHSH and CDR2 LQKENI. CDR3 residues: CASSRSGATDTQYF. The CDR3 DNA is TGTGCCAGCTCACGAAGCGGGGCAACGGATACGCAGTATTTT.

The chain uses TRBV5-1 and TRBJ1-5; 11 bases map to TRBD1. The germline CDR1 and CDR2 sequences are SGHRS and YFSETQ. V lost 4 bases to trimming and J lost 11 bases; unmatched junction nucleotides: 14. The CDR3 extends over 16 amino acids. Written as DNA, the CDR3 is TGCGCCAGCAGCGTTTCTGGACAGGGGGCGGGAAGGACCCAGCATTTT. Encoded protein: CASSVSGQGAGRTQHF.

The chain uses TRBV4-3 and TRBJ2-3; no firm D call. Looked up from germline, CDR1 is LGHNA and CDR2 is YSLEER. Trimming took off 0 bases at V and 7 bases at J, with 11 bases between the two ends. The CDR3 is made up of 14 amino acids. The CDR3 spells CASSQDVSRNTQYF. The CDR3 bases are TGCGCCAGCAGCCAAGATGTGAGTAGGAATACGCAGTATTTT.

J is TRBJ2-5 and V is TRBV5-8; TRBD2 might be the D (7 bases). The CDR3 has 16 residues. V lost 0 bases and J 1 base, leaving 13 bases between the germline ends. In germline, CDR1 is SGHTS, CDR2 YDEGEE. CDR3 amino acids: CASSLVGGGSQETQYF. As DNA, the CDR3 is TGTGCCAGCAGCTTGGTAGGGGGAGGGTCCCAAGAGACCCAGTACTTC.